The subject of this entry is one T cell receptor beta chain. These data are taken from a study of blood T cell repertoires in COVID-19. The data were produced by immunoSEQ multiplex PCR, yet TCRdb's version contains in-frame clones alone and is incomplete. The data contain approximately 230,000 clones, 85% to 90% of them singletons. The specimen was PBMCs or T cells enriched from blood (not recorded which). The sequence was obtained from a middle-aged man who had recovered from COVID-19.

CDR3 in amino acids: CASSRFDAGGAFF. The CDR3 DNA sequence: TGTGCCAGCAGCCGATTCGACGCGGGGGGCGCTTTCTTT. This sequence joins TRBV7-9 and TRBJ1-1, with a weak D call TRBD1 (6 bases). V dropped 5 bases and J dropped 11 bases, with 18 bases sitting between them. The germline V gene has CDR1 SEHNR and CDR2 FQNEAQ (reference sequence). The CDR3 loop spans 13 amino acids.